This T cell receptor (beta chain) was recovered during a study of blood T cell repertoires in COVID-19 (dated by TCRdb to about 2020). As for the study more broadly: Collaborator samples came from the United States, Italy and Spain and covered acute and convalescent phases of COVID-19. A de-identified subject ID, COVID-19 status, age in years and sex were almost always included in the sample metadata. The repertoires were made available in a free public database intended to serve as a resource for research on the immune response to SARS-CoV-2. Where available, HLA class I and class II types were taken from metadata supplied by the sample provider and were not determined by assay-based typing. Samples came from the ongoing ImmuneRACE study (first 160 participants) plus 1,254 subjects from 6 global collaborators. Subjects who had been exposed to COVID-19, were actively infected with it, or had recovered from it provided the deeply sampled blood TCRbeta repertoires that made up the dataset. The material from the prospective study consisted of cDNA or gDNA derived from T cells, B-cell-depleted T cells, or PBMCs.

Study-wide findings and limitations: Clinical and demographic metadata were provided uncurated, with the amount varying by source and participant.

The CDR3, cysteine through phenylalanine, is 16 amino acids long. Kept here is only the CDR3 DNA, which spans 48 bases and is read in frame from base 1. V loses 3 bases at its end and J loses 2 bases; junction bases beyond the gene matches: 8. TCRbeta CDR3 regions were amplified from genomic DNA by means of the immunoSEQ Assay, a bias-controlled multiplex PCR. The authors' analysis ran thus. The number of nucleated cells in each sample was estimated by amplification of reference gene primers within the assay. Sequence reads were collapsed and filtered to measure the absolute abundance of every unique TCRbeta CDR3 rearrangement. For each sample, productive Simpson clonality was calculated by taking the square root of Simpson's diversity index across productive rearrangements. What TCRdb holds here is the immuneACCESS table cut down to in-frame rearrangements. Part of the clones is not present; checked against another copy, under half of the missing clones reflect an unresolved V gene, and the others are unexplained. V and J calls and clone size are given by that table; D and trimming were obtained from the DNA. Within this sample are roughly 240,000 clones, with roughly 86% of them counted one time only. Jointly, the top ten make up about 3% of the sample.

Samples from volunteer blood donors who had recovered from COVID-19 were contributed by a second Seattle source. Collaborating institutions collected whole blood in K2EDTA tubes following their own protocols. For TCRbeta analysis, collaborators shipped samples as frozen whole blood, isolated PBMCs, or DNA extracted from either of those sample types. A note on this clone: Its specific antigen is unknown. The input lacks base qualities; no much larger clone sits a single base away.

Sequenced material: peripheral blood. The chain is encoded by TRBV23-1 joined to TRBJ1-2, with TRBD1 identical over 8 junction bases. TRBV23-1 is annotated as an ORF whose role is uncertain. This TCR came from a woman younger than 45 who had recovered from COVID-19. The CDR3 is CASSQNNRGRNYGYTF. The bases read TGCGCCAGCAGTCAGAATAACAGGGGGAGAAACTATGGCTACACCTTC.